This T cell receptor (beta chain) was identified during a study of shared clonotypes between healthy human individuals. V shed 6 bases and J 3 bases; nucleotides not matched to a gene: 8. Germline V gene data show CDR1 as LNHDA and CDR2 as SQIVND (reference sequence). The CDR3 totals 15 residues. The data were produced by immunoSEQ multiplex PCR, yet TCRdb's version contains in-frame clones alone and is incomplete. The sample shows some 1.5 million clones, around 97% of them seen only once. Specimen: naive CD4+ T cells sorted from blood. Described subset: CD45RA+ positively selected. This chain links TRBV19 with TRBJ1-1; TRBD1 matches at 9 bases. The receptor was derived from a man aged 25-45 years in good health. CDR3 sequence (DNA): TGTGCCAGTAGCAGGCTCGGGACAGGGCACACTGAAGCTTTCTTT. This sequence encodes CASSRLGTGHTEAFF.